The clone carrying this T cell receptor (beta chain) was counted a single time. CDR3 size: 14 residues. The entry originates in a study of cytomegalovirus exposure and HLA in healthy donors. About the study: There were 300 to 400 genotyped donors. Of these, 75% to 85% fell in the genetic ancestry cluster associated with self-reported Caucasian donors.

Primers for the PCR totalled 60 Vbeta and 13 Jbeta. Under the authors' procedure: Per a later analysis, the number of unique TCR beta chains was around 80 million, of which 9 million to 12 million were shared. Method: immunoSEQ multiplex PCR; TCRdb's copy keeps in-frame clones and lacks some. V and J calls and clone size come straight from that table; D and trimming were deduced from the DNA. The sample contains 170,000 or so clones, approximately 84% of which appear only once. This chain links TRBV21-1 with TRBJ2-3; the tabulated D call, TRBD2, remains unverified against the DNA. TRBV21-1 has pseudogene status. The source of this sequence is a man aged 18 to 30 in good health and CMV-seronegative. Material: PBMCs. The CDR3 loop is CAPGGQRSTDTQYF. The CDR3 nucleotides are TGTGCCCCGGGAGGACAAAGGAGCACAGATACGCAGTATTTT.